The next 32 T cell receptor beta chains were all read from a single sample in a study of post-analysis software for immune sequencing data. Broader study findings: Elevated frequency relative to controls characterized roughly five TRBV segments in patients, TRBV5-6, TRBV5-1 and TRBV20-1 among them.

These TCRs are of unknown antigen specificity. cDNA libraries for TCR beta contained unique molecular identifiers. TCRdb called the PCR reads again in MiXCR, with one record for every CDR3 protein. The sample has over 250,000 distinct CDR3 sequences; approximately 34% are singletons. Sequencing used blood. All receptors come from a girl aged 5-17 years with multiple sclerosis.

V and J are TRBV20-1 and TRBJ1-1; no clear D. This CDR3 region has 16 residues. Germline CDR1 and CDR2: DFQATT and SNEGSKA (reference sequence). V lost 5 bases and J 5 bases, leaving 24 bases between the germline ends. The CDR3 is CSARSAAAADRTEAFF. DNA for the CDR3: TGCAGTGCTCGATCGGCCGCCGCGGCCGACCGAACTGAAGCTTTCTTT.

This chain joins TRBV29-1 and TRBJ2-3; perhaps TRBD2 as D (5 bases). Germline V gene lookup returns CDR1 SQVTM and CDR2 ANQGSEA. The CDR3 is 16 amino acids. V lost 2 bases, J lost 6 bases, and 21 bases lay in between. The CDR3 protein is CSVEYWSPSGRDTQYF. The DNA for the CDR3 is TGCAGCGTTGAATACTGGTCCCCCAGCGGACGGGATACGCAGTATTTT.

The V and J genes are TRBV5-1 and TRBJ2-1; D ambiguous. Trimming pared 0 bases from V and 9 bases from J, leaving 10 bases between. Germline V gives CDR1 SGHRS, CDR2 YFSETQ. The CDR3 loop spans 13 amino acids. This CDR3 is CASSLDSVGEQFF. The CDR3 coding sequence is TGCGCCAGCAGCTTGGATTCGGTTGGTGAGCAGTTCTTC.

The sample holds a few counts of this clonotype. This chain joins TRBV10-3 and TRBJ1-6; tentatively, D is TRBD1 (5 bases). Trimming took 0 bases from V and 10 from J, leaving 16 bases between them. The CDR3 is 16 amino acids. In germline, CDR1 is ENHRY, CDR2 SYGVKD. The CDR3 nucleotides are TGTGCCATCAGTGAGTCGCTCAGGGCAGAGATGTCACCCCTCCACTTT. This sequence encodes CAISESLRAEMSPLHF.

This clonotype came up many times. The chain has TRBV11-2 and TRBJ2-3, with D hard to call. There are 12 residues in the CDR3. V lost 4 bases and J lost 6, with 8 bases in between. CDR1 SGHAT and CDR2 FQNNGV come from the germline V gene. For the CDR3, the DNA is TGTGCCAGCAGCTCTGCCGGGGATACGCAGTATTTT. Its protein is CASSSAGDTQYF.

The CDR3 region is CSARVGLDTQYF. CDR3 DNA: TGCAGTGCTAGAGTCGGCTTAGATACGCAGTATTTT. The chain uses TRBV20-1 and TRBJ2-3; D is unclear. Trimming cost V 1 base and J 5 bases, with 7 bases left between them. This CDR3 comprises 12 residues. Germline V gene lookup returns CDR1 DFQATT and CDR2 SNEGSKA (reference sequence).

The V and J genes are TRBV27 and TRBJ1-1, with D unresolved. The V gene's germline CDR1 is MNHEY and CDR2 SMNVEV (reference sequence). CDR3 length equals 15 residues. V was shortened by 10 bases and J by 4 bases, with 22 bases between the two germline ends. The CDR3 DNA reads as TGTGCCACCCGAGGGAAGTCCCGAGTGGGCACTGAAGCTTTCTTT. It translates to CATRGKSRVGTEAFF.

A remark on this clonotype: This may come from a read error, since a much larger clone is one base off. This chain's CDR3 is CAGRSTGTGDQPQHF. The CDR3 nucleotides are TGTGCCGGCAGAAGTACCGGGACAGGGGACCAGCCCCAGCATTTT. This chain joins TRBV12-3 or TRBV12-4 and TRBJ1-5; 10 bases align to TRBD1. This CDR3 is 15 amino acids long.

The gene calls are TRBV5-1 and TRBJ2-1, with a possible D match to TRBD2 (5 bases). The J call may be wrong; the DNA end is better matched by TRBJ2-7. Germline V lookup: CDR1 SGHRS, CDR2 YFSETQ. The CDR3 extends over 15 amino acids. The CDR3 bases are TGCGCCAGCACCTGGACTCCAGGATTTTACAATGAGCAGTACTTC. As protein: CASTWTPGFYNEQYF.

This clonotype was observed many times. The chain joins TRBV12-3 or TRBV12-4 to TRBJ2-1; TRBD2 aligns across 9 bases. The V segment lost 6 bases and the J segment 0 bases; nucleotides outside the gene matches: 9. The CDR3 has 17 residues. The CDR3 here is CASSPGSSGGSYNEQFF. The CDR3 nucleotides are TGTGCCAGCAGCCCCGGGAGTAGCGGGGGCTCCTACAATGAGCAGTTCTTC.

This clonotype has ten or more counts. The chain combines TRBV14 with TRBJ2-6; D gene uncertain. From germline, CDR1 is SGHDN and CDR2 FVKESK. The V end lost 0 bases, the J end lost 0 bases, and 9 bases lay between the germline ends. The CDR3 runs to 17 residues. The CDR3 is CASSQDFIGSGANVLTF. DNA of the CDR3: TGTGCCAGCAGCCAAGATTTCATCGGCTCTGGGGCCAACGTCCTGACTTTC. Filled out from reference TRBV14 and TRBJ2-6, the complete variable domain reads EAGVTQFPSHSVIEKGQTVTLRCDPISGHDNLYWYRRVMGKEIKFLLHFVKESKQDESGMPNNRFLAERTGGTYSTLKVQPAELEDSGVYFCASSQDFIGSGANVLTFGAGSRLTVL.

This rearrangement joins TRBV12-3 or TRBV12-4 to TRBJ2-4; no clear D. V gave up 6 bases and J gave up 15 bases, with 21 bases separating them. The CDR3 has 13 residues. CDR3 sequence (DNA): TGTGCCAGCAGACACGGACGTCGCTACGAGCGGTACTTC. Translating gives CASRHGRRYERYF.

V is TRBV7-6 and J is TRBJ2-7, with 7 bases identical to TRBD1. CDR1 is SGHVS and CDR2 is FNYEAQ in the germline V gene. Losses at the gene ends were 10 bases for V and 5 bases for J; bases not matched to a gene: 11. The CDR3 runs to 13 residues. The CDR3 DNA is TGTGCCACCAGTGCCCCAGGGGGAAACGAGCAGTACTTC. This translates into CATSAPGGNEQYF.

As to this clonotype: This may be a read error: a much more frequent sequence differs by one nucleotide. This chain connects TRBV5-1 to TRBJ1-2, with 8 bases aligning to TRBD1. The junction had 10 bases not matched to a gene; V was cut back by 0 bases and J by 9 bases. The germline V gene has CDR1 SGHRS and CDR2 YFSETQ. The CDR3 runs to 15 residues. The DNA of the CDR3 is TGCGCCAGCAGCTTGGCCGAGTCAGGGGGCGACAGCTACACCTTC. This codes for CASSLAESGGDSYTF.

The CDR3 sequence is CASSPGGWTSVSYNEQFF. CDR3 DNA sequence: TGCGCCAGCAGCCCGGGGGGATGGACTAGCGTCTCCTACAATGAGCAGTTCTTC. The chain recombines TRBV5-1 with TRBJ2-1; 9 bases agree with TRBD2. CDR3 length equals 18 residues. J lost 0 bases, V lost 4 bases, and 11 bases had no gene match. Germline V gene data show CDR1 as SGHRS and CDR2 as YFSETQ.

This clonotype has only a few counts. At one end the junction does not follow the germline gene, possibly because of a read error. The V call is TRBV11-2, the J call TRBJ2-1, with no clear D. Germline lookup yields CDR1 SGHAT and CDR2 FQNNGV. This CDR3 region has 14 residues. CDR3 in amino acids: CAGSLVGRYNEQFF. The CDR3 bases are TGTGCCGGCAGCTTAGTAGGCAGATACAATGAGCAGTTCTTC.

This clonotype is a singleton in its sample. The CDR3 sequence is CSAWGQGEREQYF. As DNA, the CDR3 is TGCAGTGCTTGGGGACAGGGGGAACGCGAGCAGTACTTC. This chain links TRBV20-1 with TRBJ2-7; 11 bases match TRBD1. V shed 5 bases, J shed 6 bases, and the junction held 6 bases outside the gene matches. CDR3 size: 13 residues. CDR1 and CDR2 (germline): DFQATT, SNEGSKA (reference sequence).

This clonotype was observed at least ten times. The chain links TRBV4-1 to TRBJ1-1; 7 positions match TRBD1. The CDR3 covers 14 residues. Losses at the gene ends were 1 base for V and 11 bases for J; bases not matched to a gene: 10. Germline loops: CDR1 MGHRA, CDR2 YSYEKL. For the CDR3, the DNA is TGCGCCAGCAGCCAAGCTTTACAGGGGAATACGGCTTTCTTT. This encodes CASSQALQGNTAFF.

The sample holds many counts of this clonotype. This chain connects TRBV20-1 to TRBJ1-5; maybe TRBD1 (6 bases). Per germline, CDR1 DFQATT and CDR2 SNEGSKA (reference sequence). CDR3 size: 14 residues. V lost 4 bases and J 0 bases, leaving 10 bases between the germline ends. As DNA, the CDR3 is TGCAGTGCTAAAAGGGGGATTAGCAATCAGCCCCAGCATTTT. Protein: CSAKRGISNQPQHF.

The chain employs TRBV6-5 and TRBJ1-1, with 9 bases aligning to TRBD1. In germline, CDR1 is MNHEY, CDR2 SVGAGI. V shed 6 bases and J 3 bases; nucleotides not matched to a gene: 8. CDR3 length: 15 residues. In nucleotides, the CDR3 is TGTGCCAGCAGCCCTTTCGGGACAGGGTACACTGAAGCTTTCTTT. Protein sequence: CASSPFGTGYTEAFF.

Comments on this clonotype: Possible read error: a much larger clone is one base away. V and J are TRBV5-1 and TRBJ2-5; 8 bases fit TRBD2. This CDR3 contains 15 residues. The V gene's germline CDR1 is SGHRS and CDR2 YFSETQ. Losses at the gene ends were 3 bases for V and 5 bases for J; bases not matched to a gene: 9. In DNA, the CDR3 is TGCGCCAGCAGCTCCTTAGCGGGGCGATGGGAGACCCAGTACTTC. Translating it yields CASSSLAGRWETQYF. Full variable domain (rest looked up from reference TRBV5-1 and TRBJ2-5): KAGVTQTPRYLIKTRGQQVTLSCSPISGHRSVSWYQQTPGQGLQFLFEYFSETQRNKGNFPGRFSGRQFSNSRSEMNVSTLELGDSALYLCASSSLAGRWETQYFGPGTRLLVL.

The rearrangement links TRBV19 to TRBJ2-1; D assignment may be TRBD1 or TRBD2 (5 bases each). The CDR3 has 15 amino acids. Germline CDR1 is LNHDA and CDR2 is SQIVND (reference sequence). Between the trimmed V and J ends, which lost 3 bases and 2 bases, there was a span of 11 bases. The CDR3 is CASSMAGRAYNEQFF. The CDR3 nucleotides are TGTGCCAGTAGTATGGCGGGCAGGGCCTACAATGAGCAGTTCTTC.

This clonotype was counted ten times or more. The chain has TRBV29-1 and TRBJ2-4; weak D call: TRBD1 (5 bases). Trimming took off 6 bases at V and 9 bases at J, with 15 bases between the two ends. The CDR3 loop spans 12 amino acids. The germline V gene has CDR1 SQVTM and CDR2 ANQGSEA. CDR3 protein: CSVETEVFIQYF. The CDR3 DNA reads as TGCAGCGTAGAGACAGAAGTCTTCATTCAGTACTTC.

V is TRBV10-3 and J is TRBJ2-1; 11 bases are a match to TRBD1. The V segment lost 6 bases and the J segment 12 bases; nucleotides outside the gene matches: 10. Germline loops: CDR1 ENHRY, CDR2 SYGVKD. The CDR3 extends over 14 amino acids. The CDR3 bases are TGTGCCATCAGGCCCGGGACAGGGGGGATTTGGCAGTTCTTC. Residues: CAIRPGTGGIWQFF.

Points on this clonotype: A much larger clone lies a single base off, so this may be a read error. The chain carries TRBV12-3 or TRBV12-4 and TRBJ2-3; TRBD2 matches 8 bases. The CDR3 covers 13 residues. Trimming at V came to 6 bases and at J to 10 bases, leaving 9 bases not matched to a gene. CDR3 residues: CASRSGGGDAQYF. The CDR3 coding sequence is TGTGCCAGCAGGAGCGGGGGTGGGGATGCGCAGTATTTT.

The gene calls are TRBV6-1 and TRBJ1-1; tentatively, D is TRBD1 (6 bases). Trimming took off 10 bases at V and 2 bases at J, with 20 bases between the two ends. Germline CDR1 reads MNHNS; CDR2 reads SASEGT. The CDR3 sequence is 15 residues long. In nucleotides, the CDR3 is TGTGCCAACATTCCCCCGCACAGGGTTAACACTGAAGCTTTCTTT. It translates to CANIPPHRVNTEAFF.

CDR3 protein: CASRVSSGRAGSDTQYF. The CDR3 DNA sequence: TGTGCCAGCAGAGTCTCTAGCGGGAGGGCCGGTTCAGATACGCAGTATTTT. The chain uses TRBV6-1 and TRBJ2-3, with 12 nucleotides matching TRBD2. The CDR3 sequence is 17 residues long. CDR1 is MNHNS and CDR2 is SASEGT in the germline V gene. Trimming cost V 6 bases and J 4 bases; bases outside gene matches: 11.

This clonotype was counted only a few times. This sequence joins TRBV20-1 and TRBJ2-3, with TRBD2 matching over 16 bases. The CDR3 is 17 residues long. The trim removed 6 bases at V and 3 bases at J, leaving 9 bases unmatched. CDR1 and CDR2 from the germline V gene are DFQATT and SNEGSKA (reference sequence). In nucleotides, the CDR3 is TGCAGTGCGACGGGACTAGCGGGGGGGGGCCGGACAGATACGCAGTATTTT. As protein: CSATGLAGGGRTDTQYF.

This clonotype showed up just a few times. With a much larger clone just one base away, this may be a read error. The rearrangement uses TRBV29-1 and TRBJ2-3; D not certain. V lost 5 bases and J lost 1, with 10 bases in between. Germline CDR1 SQVTM, CDR2 ANQGSEA. The CDR3 spans 13 residues. In DNA form, the CDR3 reads TGCAGCGTTAGGGCAAGGGGCACAGATACGCAGTATTTT. It specifies CSVRARGTDTQYF.

The genes are TRBV20-1 and TRBJ2-5; TRBD1 or TRBD2 may be the D gene (5 bases each). This CDR3 region has 14 residues. Trimming pared 6 bases from V and 1 base from J, leaving 15 bases between. Germline loops: CDR1 DFQATT, CDR2 SNEGSKA (reference sequence). DNA of the CDR3: TGCAGTGCCACTTACGGGGCAGTCCAAGAGACCCAGTACTTC. Translation: CSATYGAVQETQYF.

The chain is built from TRBV7-9 and TRBJ1-1; 8 positions agree with TRBD1. CDR1 is SEHNR, CDR2 FQNEAQ, per germline (reference sequence). This CDR3 has 14 amino acids. The ends lost 4 bases at V and 6 bases at J; junction bases unmatched: 7. CDR3 nucleotide sequence: TGTGCCAGCAGCTCGCGACAGGGGACCCCTGAAGCTTTCTTT. Residues: CASSSRQGTPEAFF. The complete variable domain, with remaining parts taken from reference TRBV7-9 and TRBJ1-1, reads DTGVSQNPRHKITKRGQNVTFRCDPISEHNRLYWYRQTLGQGPEFLTYFQNEAQLEKSRLLSDRFSAERPKGSFSTLEIQRTEQGDSAMYLCASSSRQGTPEAFFGQGTRLTVV.

V and J are TRBV14 and TRBJ2-3, with 10 bases identical to TRBD1. Germline CDR1 SGHDN, CDR2 FVKESK. V shed 8 bases and J 6 bases; nucleotides not matched to a gene: 23. This CDR3 has 19 amino acids. This CDR3 is CASGLTGGNSVSRTDTQYF. DNA for the CDR3: TGTGCCAGCGGCTTGACAGGGGGCAACAGCGTAAGCCGGACGGATACGCAGTATTTT. Based on the CDR3 plus reference TRBV14 and TRBJ2-3, the full variable domain is EAGVTQFPSHSVIEKGQTVTLRCDPISGHDNLYWYRRVMGKEIKFLLHFVKESKQDESGMPNNRFLAERTGGTYSTLKVQPAELEDSGVYFCASGLTGGNSVSRTDTQYFGPGTRLTVL.